Listed below are T cell receptor beta chains from one sample, sequenced in a study of CD8+ T cells in alopecia areata. Sequenced by immunoSEQ multiplex PCR; TCRdb stores in-frame clones only, minus some. The table lists around 200,000 clones, 45% to 75% of them singletons. Source: CD4+ T cells sorted from blood, taken at week 4, from a patient treated with tofacitinib. The receptors originated from a human donor with alopecia areata. The CDR3 runs from the conserved cysteine through the conserved F or W. Fields, in order: clone size, V gene, J gene, D gene, CDR3 DNA, CDR3 protein. A D gene is named only where the DNA matches it firmly. Clone size is given for some rows only: seen once, a few or many times, or a class if the clone is expanded.

clone size: .; V gene: TRBV5-1; J gene: TRBJ2-5; D gene: TRBD2; CDR3 DNA: TGCGCCAGCAGCTTGTCTGGAGCGGGAGTGAAGACCCAGTACTTC; CDR3 protein: CASSLSGAGVKTQYF
clone size: .; V gene: TRBV7-2; J gene: TRBJ2-5; D gene: TRBD1; CDR3 DNA: TGTGCCAGCAGCCGATGGACAGGGGTACAAGAGACCCAGTACTTC; CDR3 protein: CASSRWTGVQETQYF
clone size: .; V gene: TRBV5-1; J gene: TRBJ2-6; D gene: .; CDR3 DNA: TGCGCCAGCAGCTTGTTCCAAGCTGGGGCCAACGTCCTGACTTTC; CDR3 protein: CASSLFQAGANVLTF
clone size: .; V gene: TRBV5-1; J gene: TRBJ2-3; D gene: TRBD2; CDR3 DNA: TGCGCCAGCAGCTGGGATGTCCTAGCGGGAGAGGGAGATACGCAGTATTTT; CDR3 protein: CASSWDVLAGEGDTQYF
clone size: .; V gene: TRBV6-1; J gene: TRBJ1-1; D gene: .; CDR3 DNA: TGTGCCAGCAGGGCACAGATGAACACTGAAGCTTTCTTT; CDR3 protein: CASRAQMNTEAFF
clone size: .; V gene: TRBV30; J gene: TRBJ2-7; D gene: .; CDR3 DNA: TGTGCCTGGAGTGTACTGAGGCTTGGCAGGGGCAACTACGAGCAGTACTTC; CDR3 protein: CAWSVLRLGRGNYEQYF
clone size: .; V gene: TRBV29-1; J gene: TRBJ2-5; D gene: .; CDR3 DNA: TGCAGCTCCTCCAGGACTTCTCTTTGGGAGACCCAGTACTTC; CDR3 protein: CSSSRTSLWETQYF
clone size: .; V gene: TRBV18; J gene: TRBJ2-7; D gene: .; CDR3 DNA: TGTGCCAGCTCACCACCGGGGGCGTCTCCTTACTACGAGCAGTACTTC; CDR3 protein: CASSPPGASPYYEQYF
clone size: few; V gene: TRBV29-1; J gene: TRBJ1-1; D gene: TRBD1; CDR3 DNA: TGCAGCGGGGTCCAGGGGGTGAACACTGAAGCTTTCTTT; CDR3 protein: CSGVQGVNTEAFF
clone size: .; V gene: TRBV7-2; J gene: TRBJ2-3; D gene: .; CDR3 DNA: TGTGCCAGCAGCTTAGACCCACGTCAAATTACGCAGTATTTT; CDR3 protein: CASSLDPRQITQYF
clone size: .; V gene: TRBV7-2; J gene: TRBJ2-7; D gene: TRBD1; CDR3 DNA: TGTGCCAGCAGCTCTAGGACAGGGCGGCACGAGCAGTACTTC; CDR3 protein: CASSSRTGRHEQYF
clone size: .; V gene: TRBV30; J gene: TRBJ1-5; D gene: .; CDR3 DNA: TGTGCCTGGGCCTCAGATTATAGCAATCAGCCCCAGCATTTT; CDR3 protein: CAWASDYSNQPQHF
clone size: .; V gene: TRBV29-1; J gene: TRBJ2-2; D gene: .; CDR3 DNA: TGCAGCGTTGATATGGCGAACACCGGGGAGCTGTTTTTT; CDR3 protein: CSVDMANTGELFF
clone size: .; V gene: TRBV2; J gene: TRBJ2-1; D gene: .; CDR3 DNA: TGTGCCAGCAGGGACTCCCGCAATGAGCAGTTCTTC; CDR3 protein: CASRDSRNEQFF
clone size: .; V gene: TRBV29-1; J gene: TRBJ1-5; D gene: .; CDR3 DNA: TGCAGCGTAGGGGTCACGGGCAATCAGCCCCAGCATTTT; CDR3 protein: CSVGVTGNQPQHF
clone size: few; V gene: TRBV13; J gene: TRBJ1-5; D gene: .; CDR3 DNA: TGTGCCAGCAGCAGGCGGAGTGTTTTGGGTCAGCCCCAGCATTTT; CDR3 protein: CASSRRSVLGQPQHF
clone size: .; V gene: TRBV19; J gene: TRBJ2-2; D gene: TRBD1; CDR3 DNA: TGTGCCAGTAGTCCACAGGGGAGGAACACCGGGGAGCTGTTTTTT; CDR3 protein: CASSPQGRNTGELFF
clone size: .; V gene: TRBV30; J gene: TRBJ2-4; D gene: TRBD1; CDR3 DNA: TGTGCCTGGAGTGAAGGACAGGGGGTTAACATTCAGTACTTC; CDR3 protein: CAWSEGQGVNIQYF
clone size: .; V gene: TRBV18; J gene: TRBJ1-5; D gene: .; CDR3 DNA: TGTGCCAGCTCACTGGCAGCAAATCAGCCCCAGCATTTT; CDR3 protein: CASSLAANQPQHF
clone size: .; V gene: TRBV25-1; J gene: TRBJ1-2; D gene: .; CDR3 DNA: TGTGCCAGCAGCCACGGGACGACTCCCGGTGGCTACACCTTC; CDR3 protein: CASSHGTTPGGYTF
clone size: .; V gene: TRBV29-1; J gene: TRBJ2-3; D gene: .; CDR3 DNA: TGCAGCGTTAGGACCCCTCGGGGCACAGATACGCAGTATTTT; CDR3 protein: CSVRTPRGTDTQYF
clone size: few; V gene: TRBV29-1; J gene: TRBJ2-5; D gene: TRBD1; CDR3 DNA: TGCAGCGTGCTGACAGGGGGCGGAAAGACCCAGTACTTC; CDR3 protein: CSVLTGGGKTQYF
clone size: .; V gene: TRBV15; J gene: TRBJ2-3; D gene: TRBD2; CDR3 DNA: TGTGCCACCAGCAGAGGAGCGGGACTAGCGCCCCGATCTAAGTCAGATACGCAGTATTTT; CDR3 protein: CATSRGAGLAPRSKSDTQYF
clone size: .; V gene: TRBV7-2; J gene: TRBJ2-2; D gene: TRBD2; CDR3 DNA: TGTGCCAGTAGCGGGGCGAGGACCGGGGAGCTGTTTTTT; CDR3 protein: CASSGARTGELFF
clone size: .; V gene: TRBV29-1; J gene: TRBJ2-4; D gene: TRBD1; CDR3 DNA: TGCAGCGTAAAACAGGGGGCAGCCAAAAACATTCAGTACTTC; CDR3 protein: CSVKQGAAKNIQYF
clone size: few; V gene: TRBV5-1; J gene: TRBJ2-5; D gene: .; CDR3 DNA: TGCGCCAGCAGCTTGGAGGGAAGTGGAAAGACCCAGTACTTC; CDR3 protein: CASSLEGSGKTQYF
clone size: .; V gene: TRBV27; J gene: TRBJ2-4; D gene: .; CDR3 DNA: TGTGCCAGCAGTCTTCTCGCGCAGGGGCAAAACATTCAGTACTTC; CDR3 protein: CASSLLAQGQNIQYF
clone size: .; V gene: TRBV10-3; J gene: TRBJ2-5; D gene: TRBD2; CDR3 DNA: TGTGCCATCAGTGGCGCGGGGGGGGAGACCCAGTACTTC; CDR3 protein: CAISGAGGETQYF
clone size: few; V gene: TRBV29-1; J gene: TRBJ1-3; D gene: .; CDR3 DNA: TGCAGCGTTGAAGGTCGGGGACGTCCTGGAAACACCATATATTTT; CDR3 protein: CSVEGRGRPGNTIYF
clone size: .; V gene: TRBV6-6; J gene: TRBJ2-1; D gene: .; CDR3 DNA: TGTGCCAGCAGTTACCGGGCCTACAATGAGCAGTTCTTC; CDR3 protein: CASSYRAYNEQFF
clone size: .; V gene: TRBV29-1; J gene: TRBJ2-1; D gene: .; CDR3 DNA: TGCAGCGCACAACTCGGGGGCAAGTCCCATGAGCAGTTCTTC; CDR3 protein: CSAQLGGKSHEQFF
clone size: .; V gene: TRBV29-1; J gene: TRBJ1-5; D gene: TRBD1; CDR3 DNA: TGCAGCGTCGGGACAGGGGGCAATCAGCCCCAGCATTTT; CDR3 protein: CSVGTGGNQPQHF
clone size: .; V gene: TRBV14; J gene: TRBJ1-1; D gene: .; CDR3 DNA: TGTGCCAGCAGCCAGGGACAGAACACTGAAGCTTTCTTT; CDR3 protein: CASSQGQNTEAFF
clone size: .; V gene: TRBV20-1; J gene: TRBJ1-6; D gene: .; CDR3 DNA: TGCAGTGCTGCCCCGAATTCACCCCTCCACTTT; CDR3 protein: CSAAPNSPLHF
clone size: few; V gene: TRBV11-2; J gene: TRBJ1-5; D gene: .; CDR3 DNA: TGTGCCAGCAGCTTTTCCCCACGAGGAAAAAATCAGCCCCAGCATTTT; CDR3 protein: CASSFSPRGKNQPQHF
clone size: medium-sized; V gene: TRBV4-1; J gene: TRBJ1-4; D gene: .; CDR3 DNA: TGCGCCAGCAGCCAAGATTTGGGAACAGGCACAACTAATGAAAAACTGTTTTTT; CDR3 protein: CASSQDLGTGTTNEKLFF
clone size: few; V gene: TRBV29-1; J gene: TRBJ2-2; D gene: .; CDR3 DNA: TGCAGCGTTGTTGGGACACTAAACACCGGGGAGCTGTTTTTT; CDR3 protein: CSVVGTLNTGELFF
clone size: .; V gene: TRBV2; J gene: TRBJ2-7; D gene: .; CDR3 DNA: TGTGCCAGCAGTGTCCGGGACACCTACGAGCAGTACTTC; CDR3 protein: CASSVRDTYEQYF
clone size: .; V gene: TRBV30; J gene: TRBJ2-3; D gene: .; CDR3 DNA: TGTGCCTGGGGGCTAGCGTCGGGGACGCAGTATTTT; CDR3 protein: CAWGLASGTQYF
clone size: .; V gene: TRBV7-2; J gene: TRBJ2-3; D gene: TRBD2; CDR3 DNA: TGTGCCAGCAGCCATGGGACTAGCGGATTCACAGATACGCAGTATTTT; CDR3 protein: CASSHGTSGFTDTQYF
clone size: many; V gene: TRBV10-2; J gene: TRBJ2-2; D gene: TRBD2; CDR3 DNA: TGCGCCAGCAGTCTGACTAGCGGGAAGGCCGGGGAGCTGTTTTTT; CDR3 protein: CASSLTSGKAGELFF
clone size: .; V gene: TRBV30; J gene: TRBJ1-4; D gene: .; CDR3 DNA: TGTGCCTGGCGAGTCAGGAGGGATGAAAAACTGTTTTTT; CDR3 protein: CAWRVRRDEKLFF
clone size: few; V gene: TRBV30; J gene: TRBJ1-2; D gene: TRBD1; CDR3 DNA: TGTGCCTGGAGTGCTCCGGGACAGTCGAATTATGGCTACACCTTC; CDR3 protein: CAWSAPGQSNYGYTF
clone size: .; V gene: TRBV18; J gene: TRBJ1-2; D gene: .; CDR3 DNA: TGTGCCAGCTCACCTAATCAGGGAAGGGAGAAAGGCTACACCTTC; CDR3 protein: CASSPNQGREKGYTF
clone size: few; V gene: TRBV29-1; J gene: TRBJ2-2; D gene: .; CDR3 DNA: TGCAGCGTCTCAAAAGGTCTCGCGCTCCCTGGGGACACCGGGGAGCTGTTTTTT; CDR3 protein: CSVSKGLALPGDTGELFF
clone size: few; V gene: TRBV19; J gene: TRBJ2-7; D gene: .; CDR3 DNA: TGTGCCAGCACCAACAGAGGCCTAGCGAGTGCCTACGAGCAGTACTTC; CDR3 protein: CASTNRGLASAYEQYF
clone size: .; V gene: TRBV7-9; J gene: TRBJ1-5; D gene: TRBD1; CDR3 DNA: TGTGCCAGCAGCCCAGGGGGGGATCAGCCCCAGCATTTT; CDR3 protein: CASSPGGDQPQHF
clone size: .; V gene: TRBV2; J gene: TRBJ1-5; D gene: .; CDR3 DNA: TGTGCCAGCAGGCAGGCAGGTCAGCCCCAGCATTTT; CDR3 protein: CASRQAGQPQHF
clone size: .; V gene: TRBV29-1; J gene: TRBJ2-2; D gene: TRBD1; CDR3 DNA: TGCAGCGGACAGGGGGTCCGCACCGGGGAGCTGTTTTTT; CDR3 protein: CSGQGVRTGELFF
clone size: .; V gene: TRBV30; J gene: TRBJ1-5; D gene: .; CDR3 DNA: TGTGCCTGGAGTGTCCTTGAGCGGAATCAGCCCCAGCATTTT; CDR3 protein: CAWSVLERNQPQHF
clone size: .; V gene: TRBV30; J gene: TRBJ1-2; D gene: .; CDR3 DNA: TGTGCCTGGAGAACAGGCGAGAACTATGGCTACACCTTC; CDR3 protein: CAWRTGENYGYTF